This T cell receptor beta chain is drawn from a study of somatic mutations in cytotoxic T cells in rheumatoid arthritis. Study as a whole: In some cases, T-cell populations stained with V beta antibodies were flow-sorted at nearly 100% purity, and these included V beta1+ cells sequenced for TCRB. Study observations and caveats: Neither rheumatoid arthritis patients nor age-matched healthy controls had significantly different CD8+ T-cell clonality from the other group. Of about 62 patients, several had a largest CD8+ clone that exceeded 20% of CD8+ cells.

Using positive magnetic bead selection on an AutoMACS, CD4+ and CD8+ cells were isolated, after which their purity was checked by flow cytometry. The V end lost 4 bases, the J end lost 2 bases, and 14 bases lay between the germline ends. CDR3 length: 15 amino acids. In germline, CDR1 is MGHRA, CDR2 YSYEKL. Comment on this clone: Its antigen remains unknown.

Measured with immunoSEQ multiplex PCR; TCRdb has only the in-frame clones, and not every one. The sample carries 19,000 or so clones, over 75% recorded once. The receptor was derived from a man between 18 and 29 years old with rheumatoid arthritis. The chain couples TRBV4-1 to TRBJ2-5; D not resolved. What was sequenced was CD8+ T cells sorted from blood. The CDR3 DNA reads TGCGCCAGCAGCCGCGCGCCGCGCAGACAAGAGACCCAGTACTTC. It specifies CASSRAPRRQETQYF.